A selection of T cell receptor beta chains follows, all from one sample in a study of cytomegalovirus exposure and HLA in healthy donors. Using immunoSEQ multiplex PCR, the repertoire was profiled, and TCRdb retains in-frame clones only, with some absent. The sample yields some 140,000 clones, just under 85% seen once. Sequenced sample: PBMCs. The receptors were gathered from a woman in her twenties or thirties in good health and CMV-seronegative. Both conserved end residues are part of each CDR3. Each record gives: CDR3 protein, CDR3 DNA, J gene, D gene, clone size, V gene. D genes are given only for firm matches. Size tells how often a clone was seen (once, few, many) or the class of an expanded clone, and some rows leave it out.

CDR3aa: CASGGARGTYEQYF
CDR3nt: TGTGCCAGCGGCGGGGCGCGGGGTACCTACGAGCAGTACTTC
j_gene: TRBJ2-7
d_gene: NA
abundance: few
v_gene: TRBV6-5

CDR3aa: CASSWGGGNTIYF
CDR3nt: TGTGCCAGCAGTTGGGGCGGCGGAAACACCATATATTTT
j_gene: TRBJ1-3
d_gene: NA
abundance: NA
v_gene: TRBV6-6

CDR3aa: CASSSRERGGVNEQFF
CDR3nt: TGCGCCAGCAGCTCCCGAGAGCGGGGGGGCGTAAATGAGCAGTTCTTC
j_gene: TRBJ2-1
d_gene: TRBD2
abundance: few
v_gene: TRBV5-1

CDR3aa: CASSPWGSGGANEQFF
CDR3nt: TGTGCCAGCAGCCCCTGGGGTAGCGGGGGGGCAAATGAGCAGTTCTTC
j_gene: TRBJ2-1
d_gene: TRBD2
abundance: NA
v_gene: TRBV28

CDR3aa: CASSLEGSSNQPQHF
CDR3nt: TGTGCCAGCAGTTTAGAGGGTTCTAGCAATCAGCCCCAGCATTTT
j_gene: TRBJ1-5
d_gene: NA
abundance: NA
v_gene: TRBV27

CDR3aa: CASSPSRGAQNYGYTF
CDR3nt: TGCGCCAGCAGCCCGTCCCGGGGGGCGCAAAACTATGGCTACACCTTC
j_gene: TRBJ1-2
d_gene: NA
abundance: NA
v_gene: TRBV5-1

CDR3aa: CASSPLAGQGAEAFF
CDR3nt: TGTGCCAGCAGCCCCTTGGCGGGACAGGGTGCTGAAGCTTTCTTT
j_gene: TRBJ1-1
d_gene: TRBD1
abundance: once
v_gene: TRBV7-9

CDR3aa: CASSLQFGGGGQETQYF
CDR3nt: TGTGCCAGCAGCTTACAATTTGGAGGCGGGGGGCAAGAGACCCAGTACTTC
j_gene: TRBJ2-5
d_gene: TRBD2
abundance: NA
v_gene: TRBV11-2

CDR3aa: CASSLAKTAGSYEQYF
CDR3nt: TGTGCCAGCAGCTTGGCCAAAACAGCGGGCTCCTACGAGCAGTACTTC
j_gene: TRBJ2-7
d_gene: NA
abundance: NA
v_gene: TRBV5-6

CDR3aa: CASSLGDRGFYGYTF
CDR3nt: TGCGCCAGCAGCTTGGGGGACAGGGGGTTCTATGGCTACACCTTC
j_gene: TRBJ1-2
d_gene: TRBD1
abundance: NA
v_gene: TRBV5-1

CDR3aa: CASSPVGGTETQYF
CDR3nt: TGTGCCAGCAGCCCGGTGGGGGGGACAGAGACCCAGTACTTC
j_gene: TRBJ2-5
d_gene: TRBD2
abundance: NA
v_gene: TRBV28

CDR3aa: CASSLLAGGLEDTQYF
CDR3nt: TGTGCCAGCAGCTTACTAGCGGGGGGCCTGGAAGATACGCAGTATTTT
j_gene: TRBJ2-3
d_gene: TRBD2
abundance: NA
v_gene: TRBV7-3

CDR3aa: CASNKGDRNYGYTF
CDR3nt: TGTGCCAGCAATAAGGGGGATCGAAATTATGGCTACACCTTC
j_gene: TRBJ1-2
d_gene: NA
abundance: NA
v_gene: TRBV9

CDR3aa: CASSGGQGAVKLFF
CDR3nt: TGCGCCAGCAGCGGCGGACAGGGGGCTGTAAAACTGTTTTTT
j_gene: TRBJ1-4
d_gene: TRBD1
abundance: NA
v_gene: TRBV5-1

CDR3aa: CASSSRDRSISSYNEQFF
CDR3nt: TGTGCCAGCAGCTCTCGGGACAGGTCGATTAGCTCCTACAATGAGCAGTTCTTC
j_gene: TRBJ2-1
d_gene: TRBD1
abundance: NA
v_gene: TRBV7-2

CDR3aa: CASSLGDTQGAF
CDR3nt: TGTGCCAGCAGCTTAGGGGACACACAGGGGGCATTC
j_gene: TRBJ2-7
d_gene: TRBD1
abundance: once
v_gene: TRBV11-2

CDR3aa: CASSESRFRGDEQFF
CDR3nt: TGTGCCAGCAGTGAATCTAGGTTCAGGGGGGATGAGCAGTTCTTC
j_gene: TRBJ2-1
d_gene: NA
abundance: NA
v_gene: TRBV25-1

CDR3aa: CASSPWGGGDEKLFF
CDR3nt: TGTGCCAGCAGCCCATGGGGGGGAGGGGATGAAAAACTGTTTTTT
j_gene: TRBJ1-4
d_gene: NA
abundance: NA
v_gene: TRBV7-8

CDR3aa: CASSRIAGAGAETQYF
CDR3nt: TGTGCCAGCAGCCGTATAGCGGGGGCTGGCGCGGAGACCCAGTACTTC
j_gene: TRBJ2-5
d_gene: TRBD2
abundance: once
v_gene: TRBV2

CDR3aa: CSVGQGGSTDTQYF
CDR3nt: TGCAGCGTTGGTCAGGGGGGCAGCACAGATACGCAGTATTTT
j_gene: TRBJ2-3
d_gene: NA
abundance: NA
v_gene: TRBV29-1